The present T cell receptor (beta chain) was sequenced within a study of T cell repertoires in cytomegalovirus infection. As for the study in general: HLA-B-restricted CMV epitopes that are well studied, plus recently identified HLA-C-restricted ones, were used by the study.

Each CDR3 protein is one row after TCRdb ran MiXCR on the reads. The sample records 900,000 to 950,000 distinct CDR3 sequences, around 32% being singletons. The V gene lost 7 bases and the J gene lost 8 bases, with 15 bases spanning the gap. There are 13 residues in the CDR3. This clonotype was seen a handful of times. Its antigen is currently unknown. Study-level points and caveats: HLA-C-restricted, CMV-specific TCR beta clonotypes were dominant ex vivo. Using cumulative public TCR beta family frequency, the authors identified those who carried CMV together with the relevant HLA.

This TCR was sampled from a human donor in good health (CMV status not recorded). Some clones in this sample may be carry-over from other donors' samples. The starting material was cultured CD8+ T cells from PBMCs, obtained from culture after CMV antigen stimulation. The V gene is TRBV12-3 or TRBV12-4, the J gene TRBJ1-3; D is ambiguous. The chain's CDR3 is CASNPYGGDTIYF. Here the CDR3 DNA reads TGTGCCAGCAATCCCTATGGAGGAGACACCATATATTTT.